The source of this TCR beta chain is a study of Ad26.COV2.S vaccination and SARS-CoV-2 variants (dated by TCRdb to the early 2020s). For the wider study: The specificity and breadth of SARS-CoV-2-reactive T cell receptors after Ad26.COV2.S vaccination were assessed by TCRbeta repertoire sequencing. The TCR-sequenced set comprised approximately 30 samples: some 19 Ad26.COV2.S vaccine recipients, 5 placebo recipients and 8 SARS-CoV-2 convalescent individuals.

The immunoSEQ Assay was used to sequence TCRbeta CDR3 regions. After extraction, genomic DNA underwent amplification by bias-controlled multiplex PCR, followed by high-throughput sequencing. The authors processed their data as follows. To quantify the absolute abundance of every unique TCRbeta CDR3 region, sequences were collapsed and filtered. T cell fraction was estimated by normalizing TCRbeta template counts to usable DNA, with usable DNA measured through amplification of reference genes found in all nucleated cells. Repertoire TCRs were annotated as SARS-CoV-2-specific by exact matching of V gene, CDR3 amino acid sequence and J gene to a known reactive TCR set. The reference SARS-CoV-2 TCR set was obtained from MIRA and was filtered for enrichment in COVID-19-positive ImmuneCODE repertoires, whereby public or cross-reactive TCRs were removed. Using the MIRA antigens, annotated TCRs were further analysed by specific ORF or by position within an ORF. Breadth was defined as annotated unique rearrangements over total unique productive rearrangements; depth was the summed frequency of those rearrangements. Two-sided Wilcoxon rank-sum tests were used to compare TCR breadth between groups. TCRdb re-hosts the immuneACCESS table, in-frame sequences only. Its copies lack some clones; in the studies checked, an unresolved V gene accounts for under half of them, and the cause for the rest is not known. That table supplies the V and J calls and clone size; D and trimming were determined from the DNA. The sample yields about 39,000 clones; around 83% were counted once. In total, the top ten clones hold less than 50% of the sample.

This specimen's time point label, interpreted: individuals recovered from natural SARS-CoV-2 infection. This clone was recorded only once. Its cognate antigen has yet to be identified. Qualities for individual bases were not recorded, and no much larger clone is one base off. What the authors observed across the whole study: Higher spike-specific TCR breadth was observed in Ad26.COV2.S recipients than in placebo recipients (P = 0.0014). Comparable non-spike TCR breadth was observed between vaccine and placebo recipients, consistent with only spike being contained in the vaccine. After vaccination, spike-specific CD8+ and CD4+ T cell responses were reported to show substantial breadth. According to the authors, total T cell responses may have been underestimated by the TCR breadth and depth analyses.

V sheds 0 bases and J sheds 0 bases, leaving 14 bases between their ends. The CDR1 and CDR2 encoded by the germline V gene are SGHAT and FQNNGV. From the cysteine through the phenylalanine, the CDR3 covers 17 amino acids. Only the CDR3 portion is preserved as DNA: 51 bases, with reading frame beginning at the first base. The sequencing used peripheral blood, collected after recovery from COVID-19. This sequence was found in a human donor who had recovered from COVID-19. The rearranged chain carries TRBV11-2 and TRBJ2-5, with the D gene call left open. The nucleotide sequence reads TGTGCCAGCAGCTTAGAGGGGTGGTCCTGGTACCAAGAGACCCAGTACTTC. Translated, this is CASSLEGWSWYQETQYF.